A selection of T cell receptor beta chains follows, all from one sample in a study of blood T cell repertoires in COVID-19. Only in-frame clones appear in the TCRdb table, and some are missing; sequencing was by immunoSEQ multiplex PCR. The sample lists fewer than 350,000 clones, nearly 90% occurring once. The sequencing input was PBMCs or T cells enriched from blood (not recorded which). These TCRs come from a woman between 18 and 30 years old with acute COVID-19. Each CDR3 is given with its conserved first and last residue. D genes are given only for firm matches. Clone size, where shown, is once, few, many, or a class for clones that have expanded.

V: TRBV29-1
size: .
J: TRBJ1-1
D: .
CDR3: CSVARIAGGTEAFF
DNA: TGCAGCGTTGCCCGCATAGCGGGGGGAACTGAAGCTTTCTTT

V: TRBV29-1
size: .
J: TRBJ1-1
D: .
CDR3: CSVAGWRGTEAFF
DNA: TGCAGCGTTGCCGGATGGCGAGGCACTGAAGCTTTCTTT

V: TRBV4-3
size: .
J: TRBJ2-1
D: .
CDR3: CASSQDSTGEQFF
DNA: TGCGCCAGCAGCCAAGATAGTACGGGGGAGCAGTTCTTC

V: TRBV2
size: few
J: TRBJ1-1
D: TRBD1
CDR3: CASTEGGVEAFF
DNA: TGTGCCAGCACCGAAGGGGGCGTTGAAGCTTTCTTT

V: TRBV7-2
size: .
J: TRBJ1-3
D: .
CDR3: CASSLVTRSSGNTIYF
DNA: TGTGCCAGCAGCTTAGTAACTAGGAGCTCTGGAAACACCATATATTTT

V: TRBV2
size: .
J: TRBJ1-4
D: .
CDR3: CASSEGGRANEKLFF
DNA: TGTGCCAGCAGTGAAGGCGGCAGAGCTAATGAAAAACTGTTTTTT

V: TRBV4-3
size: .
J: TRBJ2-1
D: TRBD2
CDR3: CASSQDETGLAGYNEQFF
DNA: TGCGCCAGCAGCCAGGACGAAACCGGACTAGCGGGATACAATGAGCAGTTCTTC

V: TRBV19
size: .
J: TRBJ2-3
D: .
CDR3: CASKRMTSTDTQYF
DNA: TGTGCCAGTAAAAGGATGACTAGCACAGATACGCAGTATTTT

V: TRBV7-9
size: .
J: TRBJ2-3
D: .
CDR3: CASSLVPERLHTDTQYF
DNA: TGTGCCAGCAGCTTAGTACCCGAACGACTACACACAGATACGCAGTATTTT

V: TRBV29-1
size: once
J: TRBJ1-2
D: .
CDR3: CSVEDQGGQWGSGYTF
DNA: TGCAGCGTTGAAGATCAAGGGGGACAATGGGGAAGTGGCTACACCTTC

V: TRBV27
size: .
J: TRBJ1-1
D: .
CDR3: CASSSRGGGAEAFF
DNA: TGTGCCAGCAGTTCCAGGGGAGGGGGGGCTGAAGCTTTCTTT

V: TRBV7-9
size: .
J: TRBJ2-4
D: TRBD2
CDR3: CASSSMGTTLAKNIQYF
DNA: TGTGCCAGCAGCTCCATGGGGACTACCCTAGCCAAAAACATTCAGTACTTC

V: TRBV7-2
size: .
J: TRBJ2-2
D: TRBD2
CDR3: CASSFGGRANTGELFF
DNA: TGTGCCAGCAGCTTTGGCGGGAGGGCCAACACCGGGGAGCTGTTTTTT

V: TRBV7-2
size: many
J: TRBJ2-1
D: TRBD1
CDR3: CASRRQGPQFF
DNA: TGTGCCAGCAGGCGACAGGGGCCTCAGTTCTTC

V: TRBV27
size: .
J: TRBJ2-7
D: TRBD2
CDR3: CASSSGTDQTSGYEQYF
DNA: TGTGCCAGCAGTTCCGGGACAGACCAGACTAGCGGCTACGAGCAGTACTTC

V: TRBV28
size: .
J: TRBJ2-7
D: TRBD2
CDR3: CASHPGLAGVEQYF
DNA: TGTGCCAGCCACCCGGGACTAGCGGGAGTGGAGCAGTACTTC

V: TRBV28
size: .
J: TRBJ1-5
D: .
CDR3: CASSLLWTRYQPQHF
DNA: TGTGCCAGCAGTTTACTCTGGACACGATATCAGCCCCAGCATTTT

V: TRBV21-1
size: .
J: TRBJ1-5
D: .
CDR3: CASSKWHSNQPQHF
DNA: TGTGCCAGCAGCAAATGGCATAGCAATCAGCCCCAGCATTTT

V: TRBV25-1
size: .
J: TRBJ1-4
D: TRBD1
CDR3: CASSEYQGTGSNEKLFF
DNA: TGTGCCAGCAGTGAATACCAGGGGACAGGTTCGAATGAAAAACTGTTTTTT

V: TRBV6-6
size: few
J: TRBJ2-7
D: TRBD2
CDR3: CASSPHGTSGRALYEQYF
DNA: TGTGCCAGCAGTCCCCACGGGACTAGCGGGAGGGCCCTCTACGAGCAGTACTTC

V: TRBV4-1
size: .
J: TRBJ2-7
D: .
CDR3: CASSQTQPGGGTAHYEQYF
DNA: TGCGCCAGCAGCCAAACACAACCTGGAGGGGGGACAGCTCACTACGAGCAGTACTTC

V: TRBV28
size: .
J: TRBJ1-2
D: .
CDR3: CASSRGGTSNYGYTF
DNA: TGTGCCAGCAGTCGGGGAGGGACGTCTAACTATGGCTACACCTTC

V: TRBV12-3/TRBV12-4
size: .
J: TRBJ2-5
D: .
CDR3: CASSPGMKETQYF
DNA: TGTGCCAGCAGTCCAGGGATGAAAGAGACCCAGTACTTC

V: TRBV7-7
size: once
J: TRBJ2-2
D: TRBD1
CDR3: CASSPGQGNTGELFF
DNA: TGTGCCAGCAGCCCGGGACAGGGCAACACCGGGGAGCTGTTTTTT

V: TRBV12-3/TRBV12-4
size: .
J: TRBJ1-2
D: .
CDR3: CASRLLGGGYTF
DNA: TGTGCCAGCAGATTACTGGGAGGTGGCTACACCTTC

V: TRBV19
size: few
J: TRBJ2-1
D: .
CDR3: CASRAPVGLTGPSYNEQFF
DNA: TGTGCCAGTAGGGCGCCGGTGGGACTCACCGGGCCATCCTACAATGAGCAGTTCTTC

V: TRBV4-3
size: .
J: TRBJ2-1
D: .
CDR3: CASSQGSGRYNEQFF
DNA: TGCGCCAGCAGCCAAGGTTCGGGGAGATACAATGAGCAGTTCTTC

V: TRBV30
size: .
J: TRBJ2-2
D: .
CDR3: CAWSSETGTRELFF
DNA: TGTGCCTGGAGTTCCGAAACAGGGACCCGGGAGCTGTTTTTT

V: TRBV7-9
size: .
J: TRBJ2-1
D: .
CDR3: CASSLAGSLAGEQFF
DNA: TGTGCCAGCAGCTTAGCTGGTTCCCTAGCTGGTGAGCAGTTCTTC

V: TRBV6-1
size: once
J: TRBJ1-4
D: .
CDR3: CASSVPAAANEKLFF
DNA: TGTGCCAGCAGTGTTCCCGCGGCCGCTAATGAAAAACTGTTTTTT

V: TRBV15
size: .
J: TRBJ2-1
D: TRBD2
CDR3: CATSRTSGGLEQFF
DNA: TGTGCCACCAGCAGAACTAGCGGGGGGTTGGAACAGTTCTTC

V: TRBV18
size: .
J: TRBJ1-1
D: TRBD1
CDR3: CASSPRDRAGVEAFF
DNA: TGTGCCAGCTCACCAAGGGACAGGGCGGGTGTTGAAGCTTTCTTT

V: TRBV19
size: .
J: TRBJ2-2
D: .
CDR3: CASSGKNTGELFF
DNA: TGTGCCAGTAGCGGGAAAAACACCGGGGAGCTGTTTTTT

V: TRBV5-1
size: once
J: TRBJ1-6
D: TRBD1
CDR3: CASSLFPHRGRKGSPLHF
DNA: TGCGCCAGCAGCTTGTTCCCACACAGGGGGCGCAAGGGATCACCCCTCCACTTT

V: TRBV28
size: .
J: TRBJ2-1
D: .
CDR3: CASSSQAAGYNEQFF
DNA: TGTGCCAGCAGTTCACAGGCCGCTGGCTACAATGAGCAGTTCTTC

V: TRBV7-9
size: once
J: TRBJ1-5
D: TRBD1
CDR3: CASSDRDSNQPQHF
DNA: TGTGCCAGCAGCGACAGGGATAGCAATCAGCCCCAGCATTTT

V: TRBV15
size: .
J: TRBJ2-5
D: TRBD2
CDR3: CATSRDLGTIQESQYF
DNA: TGTGCCACCAGCAGAGATTTGGGGACTATTCAAGAGTCCCAGTACTTC

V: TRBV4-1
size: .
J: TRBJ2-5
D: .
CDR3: CASSQGPGTQETQYF
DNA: TGCGCCAGCAGCCAAGGACCGGGAACCCAAGAGACCCAGTACTTC

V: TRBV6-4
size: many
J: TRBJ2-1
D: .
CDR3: CASSEGANNEQFF
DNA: TGTGCCAGCAGTGAGGGGGCTAACAATGAGCAGTTCTTC